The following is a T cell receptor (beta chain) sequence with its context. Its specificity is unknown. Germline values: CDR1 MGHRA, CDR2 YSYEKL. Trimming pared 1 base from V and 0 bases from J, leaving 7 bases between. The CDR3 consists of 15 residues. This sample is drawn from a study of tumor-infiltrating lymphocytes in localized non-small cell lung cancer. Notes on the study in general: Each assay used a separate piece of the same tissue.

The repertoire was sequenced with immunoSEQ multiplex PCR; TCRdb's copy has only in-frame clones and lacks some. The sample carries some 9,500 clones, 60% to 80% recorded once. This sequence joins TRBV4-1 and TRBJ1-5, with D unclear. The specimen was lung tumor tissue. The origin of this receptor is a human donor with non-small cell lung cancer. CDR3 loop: CASSQGHSSNQPQHF. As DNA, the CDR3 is TGCGCCAGCAGCCAAGGACATTCTAGCAATCAGCCCCAGCATTTT.